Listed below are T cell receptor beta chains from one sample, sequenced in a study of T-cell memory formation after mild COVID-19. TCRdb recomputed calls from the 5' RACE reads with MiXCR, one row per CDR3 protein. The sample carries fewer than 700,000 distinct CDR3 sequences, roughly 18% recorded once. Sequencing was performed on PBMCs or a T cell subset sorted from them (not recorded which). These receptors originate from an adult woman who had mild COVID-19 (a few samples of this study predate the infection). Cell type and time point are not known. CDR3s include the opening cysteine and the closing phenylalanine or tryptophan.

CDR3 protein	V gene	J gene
CAWSAASALHF	TRBV30	TRBJ1-6
CAVGGTSTDTQYF	TRBV6-5	TRBJ2-3
CASSIKRAGVQETQYF	TRBV12-3/TRBV12-4	TRBJ2-5
CASSSGQGHEQYF	TRBV5-1	TRBJ2-7
CASSLVSQAVRNTEAFF	TRBV7-2	TRBJ1-1
CASTWGDSPGDTEAFF	TRBV5-6	TRBJ1-1
CASSELVTTGELFF	TRBV25-1	TRBJ2-2
CASSLGDSPGNTIYF	TRBV5-1	TRBJ1-3
CASSIGPGSEYEQFF	TRBV19	TRBJ2-1
CASSLLGGVGDEQYF	TRBV27	TRBJ2-7
CASSISRDNEQYF	TRBV7-6	TRBJ2-7
CASRPGENTEAFF	TRBV12-3/TRBV12-4	TRBJ1-1
CATQPRQGSEKLFF	TRBV6-1	TRBJ1-4
CASSLDRTQETQYF	TRBV5-1	TRBJ2-5
CASSLLTGQPQETQYF	TRBV27	TRBJ2-5
CATSMDLRNTEAFF	TRBV15	TRBJ1-1
CATRPGTVNQPQHF	TRBV6-1	TRBJ1-5
CATAGGEGPLNTDTQYF	TRBV19	TRBJ2-3
CASSNPGLASSDTQYF	TRBV19	TRBJ2-3
CASSYSGPPDTQYF	TRBV6-2/TRBV6-3	TRBJ2-3
CATSDPLAGGYSEQFF	TRBV24-1	TRBJ2-1
CASSRPGTSGRETQYF	TRBV6-2/TRBV6-3	TRBJ2-5
CASTVDRGQEQYF	TRBV5-1	TRBJ2-7
CASSLADRVDQPQHF	TRBV5-5	TRBJ1-5
CASSYPPLDRGTEAFF	TRBV6-2/TRBV6-3	TRBJ1-1
CASSLGTRLLFWRHSYEQYF	TRBV3-1	TRBJ2-7
CASSPQGGAYTF	TRBV7-6	TRBJ1-2
CASSWRGQGGEQFF	TRBV7-6	TRBJ2-1
CASSLSPGQGNTQYF	TRBV7-3	TRBJ2-3
CATSDPTVGDQPQHF	TRBV24-1	TRBJ1-5
CASSLSAKTGGVNTGELFF	TRBV5-1	TRBJ2-2
CASSVLFRGSYNEQFF	TRBV6-4	TRBJ2-1
CASSQILAGELFF	TRBV18	TRBJ2-2
CASSQGGPGRLFYTF	TRBV4-2	TRBJ1-2
CASSSTGAGAFF	TRBV12-3/TRBV12-4	TRBJ1-1
CASSQEPSGWYNEQFF	TRBV4-1	TRBJ2-1
CASSSLGLAGGRQETQYF	TRBV7-9	TRBJ2-5
CASRASGTSGEQFF	TRBV12-3/TRBV12-4	TRBJ2-1
CASSQRYTENYGYTF	TRBV3-1	TRBJ1-2